This entry concerns a single TCR beta chain. CDR3 size: 15 residues. CDR1 LNHNV and CDR2 YYDKDF come from the germline V gene (reference sequence). V was trimmed by 0 bases and J by 6 bases, leaving 12 bases between them. The data stem from a study of blood T cell repertoires in COVID-19. Turning to the study itself: From the United States, Italy and Spain came samples of acute and convalescent COVID-19. The cDNA or gDNA used as material had been derived from T cells, B-cell-depleted T cells, or PBMCs.

Source study methods: Reference gene primer amplification in the assay estimated nucleated cell counts. Clones were read by immunoSEQ multiplex PCR, and TCRdb kept only the in-frame ones, dropping some. V and J calls and clone size are copied from that table; D and trimming were computed from the DNA. Found here are 200,000 to 250,000 clones, 80% to 90% of them singletons; the top ten hold about 5.9%. The genes are TRBV15 and TRBJ2-1; possible D gene TRBD2, 6 bases. The sample taken for sequencing was peripheral blood. The clonotype comes from a man aged 60-69 years with acute or convalescent COVID-19. The CDR3 sequence: CATSRDLGGINEQFF. In DNA form, the CDR3 reads TGTGCCACCAGCAGAGATTTGGGGGGAATCAATGAGCAGTTCTTC. The whole variable domain, remainder taken from reference TRBV15 and TRBJ2-1, is DAMVIQNPRYQVTQFGKPVTLSCSQTLNHNVMYWYQQKSSQAPKLLFHYYDKDFNNEADTPDNFQSRRPNTSFCFLDIRSPGLGDTAMYLCATSRDLGGINEQFFGPGTRLTVL.